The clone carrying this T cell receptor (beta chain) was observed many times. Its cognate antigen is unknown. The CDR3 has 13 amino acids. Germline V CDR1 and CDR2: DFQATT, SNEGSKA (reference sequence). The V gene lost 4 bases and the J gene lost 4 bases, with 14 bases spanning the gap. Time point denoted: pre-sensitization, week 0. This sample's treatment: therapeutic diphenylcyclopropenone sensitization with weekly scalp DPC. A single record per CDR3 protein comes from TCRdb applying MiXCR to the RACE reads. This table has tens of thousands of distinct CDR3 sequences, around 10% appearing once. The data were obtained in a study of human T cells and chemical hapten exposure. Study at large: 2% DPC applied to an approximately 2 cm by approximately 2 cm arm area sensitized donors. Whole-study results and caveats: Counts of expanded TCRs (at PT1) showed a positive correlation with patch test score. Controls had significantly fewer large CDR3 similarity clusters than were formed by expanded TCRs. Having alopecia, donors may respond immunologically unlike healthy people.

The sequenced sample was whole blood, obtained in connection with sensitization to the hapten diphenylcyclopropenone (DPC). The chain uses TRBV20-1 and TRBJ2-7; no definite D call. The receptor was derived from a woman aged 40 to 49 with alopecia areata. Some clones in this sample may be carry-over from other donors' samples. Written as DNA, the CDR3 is TGCAGTGCTATGGATCGCCGAGGTTACGAGCAGTACTTC. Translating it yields CSAMDRRGYEQYF.